This T cell receptor beta chain was sequenced during a study of lymphopenia after photon versus proton radiotherapy. Regarding the study as a whole: Survival link was tested only in deceased patients; proton benefit remains a possibility.

CDR3 length: 16 residues. Trimming stripped 0 bases from V and 1 base from J, with 12 bases between. In germline, CDR1 is SGHRS, CDR2 YFSETQ. Of note for this clone: Its antigen is unknown.

Libraries were prepared by immunoSEQ multiplex PCR; TCRdb keeps only in-frame clonotypes and omits some of them. Among fewer than 20,000 clones listed, 92% were seen once. This chain uses TRBV5-1 with TRBJ2-3; D is unresolved. The sequence was obtained from a woman aged 40 to 50 with cholangiocarcinoma. The material sequenced was peripheral blood, taken from a patient treated with photon-based radiotherapy. CDR3 sequence: CASSLVPGAGTDTQYF. The CDR3 DNA reads as TGCGCCAGCAGCTTGGTGCCTGGTGCGGGCACAGATACGCAGTATTTT.